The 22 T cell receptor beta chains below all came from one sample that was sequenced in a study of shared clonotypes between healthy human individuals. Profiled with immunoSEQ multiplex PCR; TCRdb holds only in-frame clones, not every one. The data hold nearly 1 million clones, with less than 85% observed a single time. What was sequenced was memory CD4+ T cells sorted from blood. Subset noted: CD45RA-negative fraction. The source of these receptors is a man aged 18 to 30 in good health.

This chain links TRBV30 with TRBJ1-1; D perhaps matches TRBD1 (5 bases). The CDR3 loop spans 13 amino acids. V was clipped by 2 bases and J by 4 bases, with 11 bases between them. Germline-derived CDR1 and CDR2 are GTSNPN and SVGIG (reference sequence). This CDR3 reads CAWSPRGGTEAFF. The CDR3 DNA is TGTGCCTGGAGTCCCCGCGGGGGCACTGAAGCTTTCTTT.

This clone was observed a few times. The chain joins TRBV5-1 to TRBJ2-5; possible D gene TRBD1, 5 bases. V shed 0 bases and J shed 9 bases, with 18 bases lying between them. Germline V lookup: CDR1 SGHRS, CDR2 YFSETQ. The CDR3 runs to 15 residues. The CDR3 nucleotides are TGCGCCAGCAGCTTGGGGACACCCGACGTTTGGGCCCAGTACTTC. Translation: CASSLGTPDVWAQYF.

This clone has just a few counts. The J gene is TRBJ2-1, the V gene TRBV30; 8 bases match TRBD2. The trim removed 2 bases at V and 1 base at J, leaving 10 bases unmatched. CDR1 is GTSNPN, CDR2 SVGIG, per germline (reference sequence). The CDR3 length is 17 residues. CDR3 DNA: TGTGCCTGGAGTCGGTCGACCATAGCGGGATCCTACAATGAGCAGTTCTTC. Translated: CAWSRSTIAGSYNEQFF.

The CDR3: CASSQISLSGNTIYF. In DNA form, the CDR3 reads TGTGCCAGCAGCCAAATCAGTCTCTCTGGAAACACCATATATTTT. The V gene is TRBV16, the J gene TRBJ1-3; D uncertain. This CDR3 contains 15 residues. Germline values: CDR1 KGHSY, CDR2 FQNENV. V was pared by 2 bases and J by 0 bases, with 8 bases between.

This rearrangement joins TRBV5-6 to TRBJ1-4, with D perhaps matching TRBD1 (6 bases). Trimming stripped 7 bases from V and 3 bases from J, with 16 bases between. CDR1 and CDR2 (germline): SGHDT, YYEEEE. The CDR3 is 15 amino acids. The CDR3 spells CASEETGTPNEKLFF. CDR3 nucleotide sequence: TGTGCCAGCGAAGAGACCGGGACACCTAATGAAAAACTGTTTTTT. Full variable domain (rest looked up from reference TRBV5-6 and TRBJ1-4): DAGVTQSPTHLIKTRGQQVTLRCSPKSGHDTVSWYQQALGQGPQFIFQYYEEEERQRGNFPDRFSGHQFPNYSSELNVNALLLGDSALYLCASEETGTPNEKLFFGSGTQLSVL.

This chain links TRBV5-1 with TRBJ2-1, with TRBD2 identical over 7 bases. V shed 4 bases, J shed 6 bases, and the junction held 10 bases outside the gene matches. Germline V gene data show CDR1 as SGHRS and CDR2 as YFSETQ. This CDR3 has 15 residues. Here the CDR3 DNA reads TGCGCCAGCAGCCTTCCTAGCGGACTTTTCAATGAGCAGTTCTTC. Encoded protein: CASSLPSGLFNEQFF.

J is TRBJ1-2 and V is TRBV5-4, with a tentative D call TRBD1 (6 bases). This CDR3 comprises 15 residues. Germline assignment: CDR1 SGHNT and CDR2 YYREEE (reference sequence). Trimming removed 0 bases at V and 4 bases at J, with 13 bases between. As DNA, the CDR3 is TGTGCCAGCAGCTTGGATCCAGGGGCCGGCTATGGCTACACCTTC. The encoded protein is CASSLDPGAGYGYTF. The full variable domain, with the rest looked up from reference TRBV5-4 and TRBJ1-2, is ETGVTQSPTHLIKTRGQQVTLRCSSQSGHNTVSWYQQALGQGPQFIFQYYREEENGRGNFPPRFSGLQFPNYSSELNVNALELDDSALYLCASSLDPGAGYGYTFGSGTRLTVV.

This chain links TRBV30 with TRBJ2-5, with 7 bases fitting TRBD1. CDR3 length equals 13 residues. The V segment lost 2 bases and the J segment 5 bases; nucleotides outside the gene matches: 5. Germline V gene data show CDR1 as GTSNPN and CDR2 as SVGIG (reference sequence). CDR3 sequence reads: CAWSLQGPETQYF. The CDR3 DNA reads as TGTGCCTGGAGTCTACAGGGGCCGGAGACCCAGTACTTC. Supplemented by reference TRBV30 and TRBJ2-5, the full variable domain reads SQTIHQWPATLVQPVGSPLSLECTVEGTSNPNLYWYRQAAGRGLQLLFYSVGIGQISSEVPQNLSASRPQDRQFILSSKKLLLSDSGFYLCAWSLQGPETQYFGPGTRLLVL.

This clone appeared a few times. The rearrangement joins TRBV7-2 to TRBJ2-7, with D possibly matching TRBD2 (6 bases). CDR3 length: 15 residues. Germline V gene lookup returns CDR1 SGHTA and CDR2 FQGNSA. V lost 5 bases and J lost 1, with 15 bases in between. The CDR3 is CASSLERVVSYEQYF. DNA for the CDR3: TGTGCCAGCAGCCTAGAGCGGGTAGTGTCCTACGAGCAGTACTTC.

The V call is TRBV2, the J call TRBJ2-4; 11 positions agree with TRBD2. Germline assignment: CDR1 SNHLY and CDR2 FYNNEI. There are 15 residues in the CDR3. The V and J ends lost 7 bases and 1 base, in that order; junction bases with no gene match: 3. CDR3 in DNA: TGTGCCAGCACCTCTAGCGGGGGGGCCAAAAACATTCAGTACTTC. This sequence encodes CASTSSGGAKNIQYF.

CDR3 sequence: CASSLLTVGYTF. The CDR3 bases are TGTGCCAGCAGTTTATTAACAGTTGGCTACACCTTC. The J gene is TRBJ1-2, the V gene TRBV28; no reliable D call. V dropped 1 base and J dropped 7 bases, with 7 bases sitting between them. The CDR3 loop spans 12 amino acids. Germline assignment: CDR1 MDHEN and CDR2 SYDVKM.

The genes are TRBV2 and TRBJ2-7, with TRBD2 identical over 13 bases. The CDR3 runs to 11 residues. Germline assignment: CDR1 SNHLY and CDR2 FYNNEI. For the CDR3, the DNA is TGTGCCAGCCTAACGACTAGCGGGGGGCTGGTC. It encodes CASLTTSGGLV.

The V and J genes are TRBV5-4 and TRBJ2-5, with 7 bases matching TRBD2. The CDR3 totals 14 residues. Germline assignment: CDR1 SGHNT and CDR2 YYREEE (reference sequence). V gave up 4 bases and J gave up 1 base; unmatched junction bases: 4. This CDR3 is CASSPSGGQETQYF. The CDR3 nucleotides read TGTGCCAGCAGCCCATCGGGGGGCCAAGAGACCCAGTACTTC.

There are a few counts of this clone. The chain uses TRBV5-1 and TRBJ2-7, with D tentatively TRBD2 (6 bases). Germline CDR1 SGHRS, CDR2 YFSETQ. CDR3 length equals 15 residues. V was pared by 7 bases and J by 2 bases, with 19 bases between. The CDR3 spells CASGLSGDSAYEQYF. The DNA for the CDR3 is TGCGCCAGCGGACTATCCGGAGACAGCGCCTACGAGCAGTACTTC.

CDR3 in DNA: TGTGCCAGCAGCTCTCCGGGTCAGGGGGAGCAGTTCTTC. It is translated as CASSSPGQGEQFF. V and J are TRBV7-8 and TRBJ2-1, with D perhaps TRBD1 (6 bases). The V gene lost 4 bases and the J gene lost 10 bases, with 14 bases spanning the gap. The germline CDR1 and CDR2 sequences are SGHVS and FQNEAQ. CDR3 length: 13 amino acids.

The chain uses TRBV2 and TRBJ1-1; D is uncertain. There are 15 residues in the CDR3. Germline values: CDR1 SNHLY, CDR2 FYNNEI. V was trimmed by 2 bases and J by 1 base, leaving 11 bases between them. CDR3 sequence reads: CASSERSVQNTEAFF. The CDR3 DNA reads TGTGCCAGCAGTGAACGGTCGGTTCAGAACACTGAAGCTTTCTTT.

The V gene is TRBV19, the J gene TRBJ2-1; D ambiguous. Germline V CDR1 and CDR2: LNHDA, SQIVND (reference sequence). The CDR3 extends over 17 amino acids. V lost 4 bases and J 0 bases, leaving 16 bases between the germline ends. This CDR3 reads CASSTTSQRSSYNEQFF. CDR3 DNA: TGTGCCAGTAGTACGACCTCTCAGCGTAGCTCCTACAATGAGCAGTTCTTC.

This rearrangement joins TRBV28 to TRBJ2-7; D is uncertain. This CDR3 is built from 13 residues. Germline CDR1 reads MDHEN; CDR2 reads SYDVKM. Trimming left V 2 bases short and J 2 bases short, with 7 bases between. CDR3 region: CASSLPRTYEQYF. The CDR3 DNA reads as TGTGCCAGCAGTTTACCGAGAACCTACGAGCAGTACTTC.

CDR3 in amino acids: CASSPRTTREQYF. The CDR3 nucleotides read TGTGCCAGCAGTCCTCGGACCACCCGCGAGCAGTACTTC. The rearrangement uses TRBV28 and TRBJ2-7; D remains ambiguous. Looked up from germline, CDR1 is MDHEN and CDR2 is SYDVKM. The CDR3 is 13 residues long. V shed 5 bases and J shed 6 bases, with 14 bases lying between them.

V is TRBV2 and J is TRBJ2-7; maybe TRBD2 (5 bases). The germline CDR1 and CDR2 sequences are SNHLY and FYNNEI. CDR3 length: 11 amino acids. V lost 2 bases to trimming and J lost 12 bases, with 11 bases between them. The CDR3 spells CASSERAGRYF. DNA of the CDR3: TGTGCCAGCAGTGAAAGGGCGGGTCGGTACTTC.

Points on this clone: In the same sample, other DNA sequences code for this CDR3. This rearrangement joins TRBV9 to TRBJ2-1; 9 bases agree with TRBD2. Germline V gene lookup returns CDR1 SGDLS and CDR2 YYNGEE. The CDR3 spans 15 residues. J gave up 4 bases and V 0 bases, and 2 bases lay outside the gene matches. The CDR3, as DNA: TGTGCCAGCAGCGTAGGAACTAGCGGGTACAATGAGCAGTTCTTC. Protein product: CASSVGTSGYNEQFF.

The CDR3 sequence is CAWDLGAQGNSPLHF. In nucleotides, the CDR3 is TGTGCCTGGGATCTAGGGGCGCAAGGCAATTCACCCCTCCACTTT. V gene TRBV30 combines with J gene TRBJ1-6, with D maybe TRBD1 (5 bases). Trimming pared 5 bases from V and 7 bases from J, leaving 18 bases between. Germline V gives CDR1 GTSNPN, CDR2 SVGIG (reference sequence). The CDR3 covers 15 residues.